One T cell receptor beta chain is described in this entry. Its antigen is unknown. There are no base qualities to consult, and no much larger clone falls within one base. From its cysteine to its phenylalanine, the CDR3 spans 16 amino acids. Only CDR3 DNA remains: 48 bases, in frame from the first base. V is reduced by 4 bases and J by 3 bases, leaving a spacing of 16 bases between them. From a lookup of the germline V gene, CDR1 and CDR2 are MNHNS and SASEGT. These data come from a study of blood T cell repertoires in COVID-19 (dated by TCRdb to 2019 to 2021). Context from the whole study: Samples from collaborators originated in the United States, Italy and Spain and spanned both the acute and convalescent phases of COVID-19. The prospective study material was composed of cDNA or gDNA derived from T cells, B-cell-depleted T cells, or PBMCs. Subjects who had been exposed to COVID-19, were actively infected with it, or had recovered from it provided the deeply sampled blood TCRbeta repertoires that made up the dataset. The repertoires were made available in a free public database intended to serve as a resource for research on the immune response to SARS-CoV-2. The samples were drawn from the first 160 participants of the ongoing ImmuneRACE study and from some 1,300 subjects provided by 6 global collaborators. Sample metadata almost always included a de-identified subject ID, COVID-19 status, age in years and sex. HLA class I and class II types, where available, came from metadata supplied by the sample provider rather than from assay-based typing. Here is what the overall study found, with its caveats: Clinical and demographic metadata were provided uncurated, with the amount varying by source and participant.

TCRbeta CDR3 regions were amplified from genomic DNA using the immunoSEQ Assay, a bias-controlled multiplex PCR. The authors processed their data as follows. The number of nucleated cells in each sample was estimated from the amplification of reference gene primers within the assay. To quantify the absolute abundance of each unique TCRbeta CDR3 rearrangement, sequence reads were collapsed and filtered. Productive Simpson clonality was computed per sample as the square root of Simpson's diversity index over productive rearrangements. Entries here come from immuneACCESS through TCRdb and include only in-frame sequences with V and J called. Some clones fail to appear in such tables; in the studies checked, an unresolved V gene covers under half of the shortfall, and the cause of the remainder is unknown. Clonal size and the V and J genes are those of that table, whereas D and trimming came from the DNA. The sample profile shows around 190,000 clones; about 80% of them were found once. The top ten constitute about 6.3% of the sample.

Whole blood was collected in K2EDTA tubes by collaborating institutions according to the institutions' own protocols. For TCRbeta analysis, collaborators shipped samples as frozen whole blood, isolated PBMCs, or DNA extracted from either of those sample types. The V and J segments used are TRBV6-1 and TRBJ2-1; the D segment could be TRBD1, given 6 matching bases. The sequenced material came from peripheral blood. This TCR came from a man in his sixties with acute or convalescent COVID-19. Here the CDR3 is given as CASSAFHRDDYNEQFF. The nucleotide sequence reads as follows: TGTGCCAGCAGTGCTTTTCACAGGGACGACTACAATGAGCAGTTCTTC.